This T cell receptor beta chain was observed in a study of post-analysis software for immune sequencing data. Study information: Relapsing-remitting, secondary progressive and progressive-relapsing multiple sclerosis were all included among the disease courses. Notes on the study in general: Relative to controls, patients had 4 or 5 TRBV segments at higher frequency, with TRBV5-6, TRBV5-1 and TRBV20-1 among these.

Sequencing libraries made from TCR beta cDNA carried unique molecular identifiers. There were roughly 0.95 to 11 million T cells, and around 460,000 cDNA molecules came from them. TCRdb passed the PCR reads through MiXCR, listing each CDR3 protein once. Of fewer than 850,000 distinct CDR3 sequences in the sample, 46% were seen once. Note on this clonotype: Its antigen is not known.

The CDR3 is made up of 16 amino acids. V was clipped by 1 base and J by 6 bases; unmatched bases: 6. The gene calls are TRBV12-3 or TRBV12-4 and TRBJ2-1; 10 positions agree with TRBD2. Sequencing used blood. The origin of this receptor is a girl aged 5-17 years with multiple sclerosis. The CDR3 DNA sequence: TGTGCCAGCAGTTTAGGGGCAGCGGGAGGGGGCAATGAGCAGTTCTTC. Translation gives CASSLGAAGGGNEQFF.